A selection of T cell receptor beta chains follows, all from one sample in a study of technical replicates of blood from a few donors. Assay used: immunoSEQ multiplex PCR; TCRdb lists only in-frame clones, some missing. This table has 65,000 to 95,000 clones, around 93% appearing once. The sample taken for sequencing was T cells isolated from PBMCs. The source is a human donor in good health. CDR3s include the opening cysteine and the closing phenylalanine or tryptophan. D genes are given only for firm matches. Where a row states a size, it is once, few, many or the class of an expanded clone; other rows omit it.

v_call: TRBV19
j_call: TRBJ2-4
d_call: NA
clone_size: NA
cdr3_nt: TGTGCCAGTGCCCCCTTGGGAGTGGTAGCCAAAAACATTCAGTACTTC
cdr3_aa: CASAPLGVVAKNIQYF

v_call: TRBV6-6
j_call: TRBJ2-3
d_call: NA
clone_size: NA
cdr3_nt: TGTGCCAGCAGTTCAGGCACAGATACGCAGTATTTT
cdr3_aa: CASSSGTDTQYF

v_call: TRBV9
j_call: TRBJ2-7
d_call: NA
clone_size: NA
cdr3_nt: TGTGCCAGCAGAAGATCTACAGGGGACTGGGCCTACGAGCAGTACTTC
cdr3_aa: CASRRSTGDWAYEQYF

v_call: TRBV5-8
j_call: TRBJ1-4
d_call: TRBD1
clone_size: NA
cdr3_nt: TGTGCCAGCAGCAGAAGACAGGGGAGGGAAAAACTGTTTTTT
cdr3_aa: CASSRRQGREKLFF

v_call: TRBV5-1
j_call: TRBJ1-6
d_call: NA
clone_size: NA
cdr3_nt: TGCGCCAGCAGCACGACCGCCTCAGGGGCGGCAGCACATTCACCCCTCCACTTT
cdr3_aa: CASSTTASGAAAHSPLHF

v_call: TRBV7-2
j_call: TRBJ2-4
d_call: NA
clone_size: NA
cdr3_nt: TGTGCCAGCAGCGACCAAACGGGACACGGAAACATTCAGTACTTC
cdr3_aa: CASSDQTGHGNIQYF

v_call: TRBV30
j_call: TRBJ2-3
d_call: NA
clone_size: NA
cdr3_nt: TGTGCCTGGAGTGTACTGTGGGGGGAACGCACAGATACGCAGTATTTT
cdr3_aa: CAWSVLWGERTDTQYF

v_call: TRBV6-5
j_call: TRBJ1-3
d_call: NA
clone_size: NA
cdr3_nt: TGTGCCAGCTCTCGAGGATCTGGAAACACCATATATTTT
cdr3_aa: CASSRGSGNTIYF

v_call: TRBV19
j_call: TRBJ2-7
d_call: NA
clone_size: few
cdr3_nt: TGTGCCAGTAGTCCTGAGAGTACCTACGAGCAGTACTTC
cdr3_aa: CASSPESTYEQYF

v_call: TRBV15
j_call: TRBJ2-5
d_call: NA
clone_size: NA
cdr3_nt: TGTGCCACCAGCAGTGTCTATGGAGAGACCCAGTACTTC
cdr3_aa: CATSSVYGETQYF

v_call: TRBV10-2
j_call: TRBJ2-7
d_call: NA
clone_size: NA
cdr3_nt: TGCGCCAGCGCTAGCGCGAGCTCCTACGAGCAGTACTTC
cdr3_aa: CASASASSYEQYF

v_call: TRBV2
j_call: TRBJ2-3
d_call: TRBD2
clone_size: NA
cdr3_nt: TGTGCCAGGACTAGCGGTCAGGCAGATACGCAGTATTTT
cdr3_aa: CARTSGQADTQYF

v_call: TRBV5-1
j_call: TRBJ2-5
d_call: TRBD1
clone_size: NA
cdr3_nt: TGCGCCAGCAGCGGCGGACAGGGTCAAGAGACCCAGTACTTC
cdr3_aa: CASSGGQGQETQYF

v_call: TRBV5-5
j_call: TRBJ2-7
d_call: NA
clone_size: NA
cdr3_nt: TGTGCCAGCAGCCACTACCCTGGGGAGCAGTACTTC
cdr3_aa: CASSHYPGEQYF

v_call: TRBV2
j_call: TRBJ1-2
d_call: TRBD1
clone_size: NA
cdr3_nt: TGTGCCAGCAGTGAAGCGCTTTGGGACAGGGGCAACTATGGCTACACCTTC
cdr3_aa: CASSEALWDRGNYGYTF

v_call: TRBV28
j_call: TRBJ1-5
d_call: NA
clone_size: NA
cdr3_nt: TGTGCCAGCAGTTTCAGGGCTTTGTTCTGGCCCCAGCATTTT
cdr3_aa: CASSFRALFWPQHF

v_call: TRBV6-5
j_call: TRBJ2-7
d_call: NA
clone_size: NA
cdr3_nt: TGTGCCAGCTTCGCGGGGATGAGCTCCTACGAGCAGTACTTC
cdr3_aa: CASFAGMSSYEQYF

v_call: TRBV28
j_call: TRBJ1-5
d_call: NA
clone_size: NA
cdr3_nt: TGTGCCAGCAGGCTCCTGAGGGGGAATAGCCAGCCCCAGCATTTT
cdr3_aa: CASRLLRGNSQPQHF

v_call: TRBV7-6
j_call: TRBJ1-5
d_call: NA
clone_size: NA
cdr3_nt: TGTGCCAGCAGCTTAGCGCCAGGGGATGCCGGTCAGCCCCAGCATTTT
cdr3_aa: CASSLAPGDAGQPQHF

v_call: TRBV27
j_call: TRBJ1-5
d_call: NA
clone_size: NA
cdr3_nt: TGTGCCAGCAGTTATACAGAAAGCAATCAGCCCCAGCATTTT
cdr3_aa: CASSYTESNQPQHF

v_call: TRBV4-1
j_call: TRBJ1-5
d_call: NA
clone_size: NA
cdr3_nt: TGCGCCAGCAGCCCTGGGACTTTAGATTTCGACGCCGATCAGCCCCAGCATTTT
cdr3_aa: CASSPGTLDFDADQPQHF

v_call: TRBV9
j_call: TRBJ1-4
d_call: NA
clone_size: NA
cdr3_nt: TGTGCCAGCAGCGTTGGACGGGGAGGGGAAAAACTGTTTTTT
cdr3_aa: CASSVGRGGEKLFF